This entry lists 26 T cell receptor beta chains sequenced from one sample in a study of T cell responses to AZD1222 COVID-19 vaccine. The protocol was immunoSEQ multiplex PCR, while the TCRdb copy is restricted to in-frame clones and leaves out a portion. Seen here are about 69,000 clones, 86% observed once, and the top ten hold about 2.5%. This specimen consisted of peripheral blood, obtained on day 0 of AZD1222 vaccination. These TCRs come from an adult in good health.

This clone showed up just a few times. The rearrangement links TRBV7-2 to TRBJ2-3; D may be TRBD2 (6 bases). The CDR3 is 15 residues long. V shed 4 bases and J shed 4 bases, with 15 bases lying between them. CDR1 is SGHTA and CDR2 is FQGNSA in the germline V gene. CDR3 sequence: CASSSNPGLPDTQYF. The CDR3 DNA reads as TGTGCCAGCAGCTCCAACCCGGGACTCCCAGATACGCAGTATTTT.

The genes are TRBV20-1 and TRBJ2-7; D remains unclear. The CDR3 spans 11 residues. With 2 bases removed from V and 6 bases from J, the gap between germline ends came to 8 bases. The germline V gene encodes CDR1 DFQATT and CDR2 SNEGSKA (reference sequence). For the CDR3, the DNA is TGCAGTGCTAGATCCGGGTTCGAGCAGTACTTC. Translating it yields CSARSGFEQYF.

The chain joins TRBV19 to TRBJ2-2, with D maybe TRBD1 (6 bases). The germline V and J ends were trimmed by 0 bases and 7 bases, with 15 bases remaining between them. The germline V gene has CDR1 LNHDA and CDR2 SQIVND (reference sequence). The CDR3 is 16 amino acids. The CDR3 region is CASSIDRPGAGGELFF. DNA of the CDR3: TGTGCCAGTAGTATAGATCGCCCAGGGGCCGGCGGGGAGCTGTTTTTT.

CDR3 in DNA: TGTGCCAGCAGACCCGGGACCCACTATGGCTACACCTTC. Translation: CASRPGTHYGYTF. This chain uses TRBV12-3 or TRBV12-4 with TRBJ1-2; a weak D match, TRBD1 (5 bases). V lost 6 bases to trimming and J lost 3 bases, with 11 bases between them. This CDR3 is built from 13 residues.

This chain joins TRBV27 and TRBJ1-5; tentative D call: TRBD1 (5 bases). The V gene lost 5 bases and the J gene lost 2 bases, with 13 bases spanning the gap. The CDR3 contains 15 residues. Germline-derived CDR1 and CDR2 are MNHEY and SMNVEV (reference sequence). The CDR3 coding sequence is TGTGCCAGCAGTCCTAACGGGGCCGGCAATCAGCCCCAGCATTTT. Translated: CASSPNGAGNQPQHF.

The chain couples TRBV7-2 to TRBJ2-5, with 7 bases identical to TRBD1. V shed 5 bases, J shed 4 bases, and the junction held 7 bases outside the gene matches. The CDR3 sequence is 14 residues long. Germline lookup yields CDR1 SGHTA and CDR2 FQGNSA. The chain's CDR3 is CASSLVGGGETQYF. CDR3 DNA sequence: TGTGCCAGCAGCCTTGTAGGGGGCGGAGAGACCCAGTACTTC.

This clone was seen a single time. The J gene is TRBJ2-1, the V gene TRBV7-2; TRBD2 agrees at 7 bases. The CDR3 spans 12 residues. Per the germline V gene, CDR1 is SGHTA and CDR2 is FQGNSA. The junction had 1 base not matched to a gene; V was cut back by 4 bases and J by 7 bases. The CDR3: CASSWRGNEQFF. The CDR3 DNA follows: TGTGCCAGCAGCTGGCGGGGGAATGAGCAGTTCTTC.

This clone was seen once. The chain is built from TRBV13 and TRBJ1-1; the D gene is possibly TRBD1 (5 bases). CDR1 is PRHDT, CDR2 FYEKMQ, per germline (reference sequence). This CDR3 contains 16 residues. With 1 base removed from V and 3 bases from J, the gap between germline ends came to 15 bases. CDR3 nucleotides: TGTGCCAGCAGCTTAGCGGCAGGGCCTACGTACACTGAAGCTTTCTTT. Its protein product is CASSLAAGPTYTEAFF.

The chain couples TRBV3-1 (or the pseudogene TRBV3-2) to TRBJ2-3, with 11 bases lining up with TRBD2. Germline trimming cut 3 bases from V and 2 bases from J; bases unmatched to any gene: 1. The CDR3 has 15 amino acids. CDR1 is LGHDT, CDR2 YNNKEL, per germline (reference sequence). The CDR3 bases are TGTGCCAGCAGCCAGACTAGCGGGGTCACAGATACGCAGTATTTT. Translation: CASSQTSGVTDTQYF.

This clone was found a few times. CDR3 nucleotide sequence: TGTGCCTGGAGTACAGGGGATAGCAATCAGCCCCAGCATTTT. Translation: CAWSTGDSNQPQHF. The gene calls are TRBV30 and TRBJ1-5; 7 bases map to TRBD1. The V segment lost 2 bases and the J segment 0 bases; nucleotides outside the gene matches: 1. From germline, CDR1 is GTSNPN and CDR2 SVGIG (reference sequence). The CDR3 is made up of 14 amino acids.

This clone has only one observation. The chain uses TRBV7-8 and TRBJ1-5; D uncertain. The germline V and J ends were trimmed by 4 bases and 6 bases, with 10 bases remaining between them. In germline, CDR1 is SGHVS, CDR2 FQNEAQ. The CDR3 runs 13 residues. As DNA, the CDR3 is TGTGCCAGCAGCTCGCTAGGTTTTCAGCCCCAGCATTTT. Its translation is CASSSLGFQPQHF.

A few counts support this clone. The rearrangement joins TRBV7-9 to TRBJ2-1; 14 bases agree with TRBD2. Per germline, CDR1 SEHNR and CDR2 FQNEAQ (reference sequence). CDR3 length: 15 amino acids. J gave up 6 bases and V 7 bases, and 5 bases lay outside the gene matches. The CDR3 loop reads CASNRGTSGSNEQFF. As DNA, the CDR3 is TGTGCCAGCAACCGCGGGACTAGCGGGAGCAATGAGCAGTTCTTC.

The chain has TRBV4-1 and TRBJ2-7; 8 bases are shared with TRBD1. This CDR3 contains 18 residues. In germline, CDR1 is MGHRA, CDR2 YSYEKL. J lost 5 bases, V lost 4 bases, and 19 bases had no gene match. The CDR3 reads CASSLRGPGGGLFDEQYF. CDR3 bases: TGCGCCAGCAGCCTTAGGGGGCCAGGGGGCGGTCTATTCGACGAGCAGTACTTC.

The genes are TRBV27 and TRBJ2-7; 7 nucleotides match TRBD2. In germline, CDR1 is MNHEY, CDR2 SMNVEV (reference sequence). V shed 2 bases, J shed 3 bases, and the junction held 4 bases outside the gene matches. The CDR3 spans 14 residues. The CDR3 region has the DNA TGTGCCAGCAGTTTAGTCGCGGGAGACTACGAGCAGTACTTC. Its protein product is CASSLVAGDYEQYF.

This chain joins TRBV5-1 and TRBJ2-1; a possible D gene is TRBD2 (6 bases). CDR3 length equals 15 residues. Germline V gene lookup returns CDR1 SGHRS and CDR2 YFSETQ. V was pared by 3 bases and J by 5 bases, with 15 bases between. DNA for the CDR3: TGCGCCAGCAGCTGGAGCGGCCGCGGGGACAATGAGCAGTTCTTC. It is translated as CASSWSGRGDNEQFF.

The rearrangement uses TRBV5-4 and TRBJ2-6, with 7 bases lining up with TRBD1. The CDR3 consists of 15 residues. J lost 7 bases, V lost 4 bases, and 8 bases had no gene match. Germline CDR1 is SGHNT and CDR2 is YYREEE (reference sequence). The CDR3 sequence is CASSPTGVRANVLTF. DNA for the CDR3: TGTGCCAGCAGCCCAACAGGGGTACGCGCCAACGTCCTGACTTTC.

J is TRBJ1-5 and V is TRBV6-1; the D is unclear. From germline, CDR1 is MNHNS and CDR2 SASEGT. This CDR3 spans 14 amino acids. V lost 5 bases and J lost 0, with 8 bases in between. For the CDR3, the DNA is TGTGCCAGCAGTCCAAGCGATAGCAATCAGCCCCAGCATTTT. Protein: CASSPSDSNQPQHF.

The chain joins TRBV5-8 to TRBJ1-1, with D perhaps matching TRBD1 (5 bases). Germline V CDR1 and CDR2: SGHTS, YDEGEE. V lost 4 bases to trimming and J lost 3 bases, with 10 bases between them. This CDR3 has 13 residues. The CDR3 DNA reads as TGTGCCAGCAGCCCACGGGGGTACACTGAAGCTTTCTTT. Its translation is CASSPRGYTEAFF. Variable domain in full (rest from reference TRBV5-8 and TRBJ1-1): EAGVTQSPTHLIKTRGQQATLRCSPISGHTSVYWYQQALGLGLQFLLWYDEGEERNRGNFPPRFSGRQFPNYSSELNVNALELEDSALYLCASSPRGYTEAFFGQGTRLTVV.

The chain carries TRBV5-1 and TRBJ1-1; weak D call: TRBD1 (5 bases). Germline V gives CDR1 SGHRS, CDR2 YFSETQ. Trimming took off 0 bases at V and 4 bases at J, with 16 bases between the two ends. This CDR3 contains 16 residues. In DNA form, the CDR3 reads TGCGCCAGCAGCTTGGGACAACAAATCGGGGGCACTGAAGCTTTCTTT. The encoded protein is CASSLGQQIGGTEAFF.

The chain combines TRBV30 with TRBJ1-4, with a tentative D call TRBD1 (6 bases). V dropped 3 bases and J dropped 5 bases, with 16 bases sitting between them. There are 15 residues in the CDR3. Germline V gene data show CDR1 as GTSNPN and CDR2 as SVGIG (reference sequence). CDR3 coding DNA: TGTGCCTGGAGGGGCCGCGGGGGCCTGAATGAAAAACTGTTTTTT. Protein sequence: CAWRGRGGLNEKLFF.

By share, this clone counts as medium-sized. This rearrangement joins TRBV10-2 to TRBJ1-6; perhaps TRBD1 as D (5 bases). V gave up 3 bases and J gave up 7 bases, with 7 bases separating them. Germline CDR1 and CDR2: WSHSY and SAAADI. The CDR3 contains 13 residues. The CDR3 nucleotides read TGCGCCAGCAGTGACAGGGAAAATTCACCCCTCCACTTT. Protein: CASSDRENSPLHF.

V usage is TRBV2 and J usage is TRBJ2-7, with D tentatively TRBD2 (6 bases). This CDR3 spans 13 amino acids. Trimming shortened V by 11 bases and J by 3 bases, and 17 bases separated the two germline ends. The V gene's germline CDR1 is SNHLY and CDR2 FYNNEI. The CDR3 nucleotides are TGTGCCGTCAAGGACCCGGGAGACTACGAGCAGTACTTC. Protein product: CAVKDPGDYEQYF.

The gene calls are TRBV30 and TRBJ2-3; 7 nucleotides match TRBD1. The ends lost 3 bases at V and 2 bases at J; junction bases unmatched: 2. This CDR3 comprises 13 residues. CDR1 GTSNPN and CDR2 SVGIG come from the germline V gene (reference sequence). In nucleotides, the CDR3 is TGTGCCTGGAGCCAGGGGGTCACAGATACGCAGTATTTT. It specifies CAWSQGVTDTQYF.

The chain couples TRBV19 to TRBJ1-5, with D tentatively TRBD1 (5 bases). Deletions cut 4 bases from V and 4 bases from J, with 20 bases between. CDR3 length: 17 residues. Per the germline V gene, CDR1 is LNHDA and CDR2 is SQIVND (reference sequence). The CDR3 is CASSNRRGNEPNQPQHF. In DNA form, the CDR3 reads TGTGCCAGTAGTAACAGGAGGGGCAACGAACCAAATCAGCCCCAGCATTTT.

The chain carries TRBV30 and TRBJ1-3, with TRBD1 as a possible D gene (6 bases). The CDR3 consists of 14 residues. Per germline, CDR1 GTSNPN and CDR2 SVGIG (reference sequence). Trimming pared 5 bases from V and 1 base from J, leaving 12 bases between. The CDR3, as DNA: TGTGCCTGGGAAACAGGGAAGTCTGGAAACACCATATATTTT. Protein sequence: CAWETGKSGNTIYF.

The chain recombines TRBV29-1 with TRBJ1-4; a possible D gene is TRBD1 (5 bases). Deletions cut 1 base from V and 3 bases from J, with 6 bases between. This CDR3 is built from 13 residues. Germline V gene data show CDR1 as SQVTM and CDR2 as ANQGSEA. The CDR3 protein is CSVEGQPNEKLFF. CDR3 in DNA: TGCAGCGTTGAAGGACAGCCTAATGAAAAACTGTTTTTT.